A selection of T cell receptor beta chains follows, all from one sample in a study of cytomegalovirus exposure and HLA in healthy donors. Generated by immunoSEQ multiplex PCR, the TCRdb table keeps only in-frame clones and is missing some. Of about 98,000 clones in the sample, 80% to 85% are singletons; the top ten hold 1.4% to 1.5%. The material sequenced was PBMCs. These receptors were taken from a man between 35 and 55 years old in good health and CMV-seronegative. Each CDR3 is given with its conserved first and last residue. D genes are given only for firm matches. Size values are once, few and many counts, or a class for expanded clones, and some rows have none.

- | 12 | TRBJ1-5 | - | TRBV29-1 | TGCAGCGCTGGGACACCCGGTCAGCCCCAGCATTTT | CSAGTPGQPQHF
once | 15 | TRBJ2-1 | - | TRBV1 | TGCACCAGCCTTAGGGACTCCCCGCATTTCAATGAGCAGTTCTTC | CTSLRDSPHFNEQFF
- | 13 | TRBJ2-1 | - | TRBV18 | TGTGCCAGCTCAGCCGGGGTCTACAATGAGCAGTTCTTC | CASSAGVYNEQFF
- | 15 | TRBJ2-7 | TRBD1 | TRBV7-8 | TGTGCCAGCAGCTTAGAGGCAGGGGGCGTCTACGAGCAGTACTTC | CASSLEAGGVYEQYF
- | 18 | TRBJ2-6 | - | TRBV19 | TGTGCCAGTAGTATGGCCCCTCTCGCCCTCTCTGGGGCCAACGTCCTGACTTTC | CASSMAPLALSGANVLTF
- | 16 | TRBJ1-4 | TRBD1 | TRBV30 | TGTGCCTGGAAGGACGACAGGGGTCGGGCTAATGAAAAACTGTTTTTT | CAWKDDRGRANEKLFF
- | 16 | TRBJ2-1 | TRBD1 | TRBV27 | TGTGCCAGCAGTTCGGGTAGGACAGGGCCCAACAATGAGCAGTTCTTC | CASSSGRTGPNNEQFF
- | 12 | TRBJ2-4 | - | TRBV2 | TGTGCCAGCAGGGGGCTGGGGAACATTCAGTACTTC | CASRGLGNIQYF
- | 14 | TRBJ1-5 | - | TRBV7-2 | TGTGCCAGCAGCGTCGGGTCGCACAATCAGCCCCAGCATTTT | CASSVGSHNQPQHF
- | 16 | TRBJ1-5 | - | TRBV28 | TGTGCCAGCAGTCCGCACTTAGGAGGGGGCAATCAGCCCCAGCATTTT | CASSPHLGGGNQPQHF
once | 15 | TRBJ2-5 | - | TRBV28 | TGTGCCAGCAGTTTATACCAGGGGAGAGAGGAGACCCAGTACTTC | CASSLYQGREETQYF
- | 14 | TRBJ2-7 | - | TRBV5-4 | TGTGCCAGCAACCTCCAGGGGGGCTCCTACGAGCAGTACTTC | CASNLQGGSYEQYF
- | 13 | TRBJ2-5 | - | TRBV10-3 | TGTGCCGTACAGGGCGTGGGACAAGAGACCCAGTACTTC | CAVQGVGQETQYF
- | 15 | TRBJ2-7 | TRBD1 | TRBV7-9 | TGTGCCAGCAGCCCTCCTGACAGGGTACCCTACGAGCAGTACTTC | CASSPPDRVPYEQYF
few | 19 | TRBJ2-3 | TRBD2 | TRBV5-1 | TGCGCCAGCAGCTCTGGACTAGCGGGGGATAGATCTAGCACAGATACGCAGTATTTT | CASSSGLAGDRSSTDTQYF
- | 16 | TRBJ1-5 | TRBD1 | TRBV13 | TGTGCCAGCAGCCGGGGGGGACAGGGGGCAGGTCAGCCCCAGCATTTT | CASSRGGQGAGQPQHF
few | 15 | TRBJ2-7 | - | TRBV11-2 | TGTGCCAGCAGCTTAGGTAGGGGTCCCCCCTACGAGCAGTACTTC | CASSLGRGPPYEQYF
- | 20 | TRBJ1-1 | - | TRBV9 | TGTGCCAGCAGCCCCAATCCCCGGACAACGCGAAGACAGCCGAACACTGAAGCTTTCTTT | CASSPNPRTTRRQPNTEAFF
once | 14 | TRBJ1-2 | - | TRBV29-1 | TGCAGCGTAGGAGGGGGGGGGTCTGGGTATGGCTACACCTTC | CSVGGGGSGYGYTF
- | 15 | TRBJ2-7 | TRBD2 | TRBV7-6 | TGTGCCAGCAGCTTAGTGGGTCGGGGGGGAGATGAGCAGTACTTC | CASSLVGRGGDEQYF